This is a list of T cell receptor beta chains from one sample in a study of T-cell memory formation after mild COVID-19. TCRdb re-called the 5' RACE reads through MiXCR, storing one row per CDR3 protein. The table has roughly 29,000 distinct CDR3 sequences, around 7% seen once; the top ten hold 13% to 15%. The source material was PBMCs or a T cell subset sorted from them (not recorded which). All receptors come from an adult woman who had mild COVID-19 (a few samples of this study predate the infection). Cell type and time point are not known. Each CDR3 is given with its conserved first and last residue. The D gene is left open where the match is weak. Rows give clone size only sometimes, using once, few, many, or a class for an expanded clone.

J gene: TRBJ2-1; D gene: -; clone size: many; V gene: TRBV5-1; CDR3 DNA: TGCGCCAGCAGTTTTGGACCTCCGTGGGATGAGCAGTTCTTC; CDR3 protein: CASSFGPPWDEQFF
J gene: TRBJ2-7; D gene: -; clone size: many; V gene: TRBV10-3; CDR3 DNA: TGTGCCATCAGTGGGGCCCTGGCAGATTCCTCCTACGAGCAGTACTTC; CDR3 protein: CAISGALADSSYEQYF
J gene: TRBJ1-5; D gene: -; clone size: many; V gene: TRBV7-9; CDR3 DNA: TGTGCCAGCAGCTTAGGACTGCATAGCAATCAGCCCCAGCATTTT; CDR3 protein: CASSLGLHSNQPQHF
J gene: TRBJ2-7; D gene: -; clone size: many; V gene: TRBV2; CDR3 DNA: TGTGCCAGCAGTACTGACAGCTACGAGCAGTACTTC; CDR3 protein: CASSTDSYEQYF
J gene: TRBJ2-7; D gene: -; clone size: many; V gene: TRBV7-7; CDR3 DNA: TGTGCTAGCAGCTTTGGACCTTCCTACGAGCAGTACTTC; CDR3 protein: CASSFGPSYEQYF
J gene: TRBJ2-1; D gene: -; clone size: few; V gene: TRBV7-3; CDR3 DNA: TGTGCCAGCAGCGCCACCCTGGGCGAGCAGTTCTTC; CDR3 protein: CASSATLGEQFF
J gene: TRBJ2-6; D gene: -; clone size: once; V gene: TRBV5-1; CDR3 DNA: TGCGCCAGCAGCTCAGGGGTGGCGGGGGCCAACGTCCTGACTTTC; CDR3 protein: CASSSGVAGANVLTF
J gene: TRBJ2-1; D gene: -; clone size: many; V gene: TRBV7-9; CDR3 DNA: TGTGCCAGCAGCCTAGGGGTTAGGGGGGATGAGCAGTTCTTC; CDR3 protein: CASSLGVRGDEQFF
J gene: TRBJ2-2; D gene: -; clone size: many; V gene: TRBV12-3/TRBV12-4; CDR3 DNA: TGTGCCAGCAGTTTAGTGAGGAGGGGGGCCGGGGAGCTGTTTTTT; CDR3 protein: CASSLVRRGAGELFF
J gene: TRBJ2-5; D gene: -; clone size: few; V gene: TRBV27; CDR3 DNA: TGTGCCAGCAGTTTAAGGGCAGGGGAAGAGACCCAGTACTTC; CDR3 protein: CASSLRAGEETQYF
J gene: TRBJ1-6; D gene: -; clone size: many; V gene: TRBV5-1; CDR3 DNA: TGCGCCAGCAGCATAGAACAGGGTAGGGATTCACCCCTCCACTTT; CDR3 protein: CASSIEQGRDSPLHF
J gene: TRBJ1-1; D gene: -; clone size: -; V gene: TRBV7-3; CDR3 DNA: TGTGCCAGCAGTTATGACACGATGAACACTGAAGCTTTCTTT; CDR3 protein: CASSYDTMNTEAFF
J gene: TRBJ2-3; D gene: TRBD2; clone size: many; V gene: TRBV7-8; CDR3 DNA: TGTGCCAGCAGCTTAGACGGGGGGGGCACAGATACGCAGTATTTT; CDR3 protein: CASSLDGGGTDTQYF
J gene: TRBJ1-2; D gene: -; clone size: -; V gene: TRBV25-1; CDR3 DNA: TGTGCCAGCAGTGTATCAGGGGTCGCAAGTGGCTACACCTTC; CDR3 protein: CASSVSGVASGYTF
J gene: TRBJ1-4; D gene: -; clone size: many; V gene: TRBV12-3/TRBV12-4; CDR3 DNA: TGTGCCAGCAGTCCAGGGAGGTCTGGGAATGAAAAACTGTTTTTT; CDR3 protein: CASSPGRSGNEKLFF
J gene: TRBJ1-1; D gene: -; clone size: many; V gene: TRBV18; CDR3 DNA: TGTGCCAGCTCACACCCCGGGGGTAGGGCAGGCACTGAAGCTTTCTTT; CDR3 protein: CASSHPGGRAGTEAFF
J gene: TRBJ2-6; D gene: -; clone size: medium-sized; V gene: TRBV30; CDR3 DNA: TGTGCCTGGAGCGTCCAGGGATCTGGGGCCAACGTCCTGACTTTC; CDR3 protein: CAWSVQGSGANVLTF
J gene: TRBJ1-3; D gene: -; clone size: -; V gene: TRBV3-1; CDR3 DNA: TGTGCCAGCAGCCCCCTAACCCTGACGGCCAGCTCTGGAAACACCATATATTTT; CDR3 protein: CASSPLTLTASSGNTIYF
J gene: TRBJ2-3; D gene: -; clone size: many; V gene: TRBV24-1; CDR3 DNA: TGTGCCACCAGTGACTTCACAGATACGCAGTATTTT; CDR3 protein: CATSDFTDTQYF
J gene: TRBJ2-1; D gene: -; clone size: few; V gene: TRBV23-1; CDR3 DNA: TGCGCCAGCAGTCTTTTCGTAGCGCCAGGAGGGCCTTGGGAGCAGTTCTTC; CDR3 protein: CASSLFVAPGGPWEQFF
J gene: TRBJ2-5; D gene: -; clone size: many; V gene: TRBV4-3; CDR3 DNA: TGCGCCAGCAGCCATCAACGGGCTAGCCAAGAGACCCAGTACTTC; CDR3 protein: CASSHQRASQETQYF
J gene: TRBJ2-7; D gene: TRBD2; clone size: many; V gene: TRBV7-9; CDR3 DNA: TGTGCCAGCAGCAAGTGGGCTAGCGGATCCTACGAGCAGTACTTC; CDR3 protein: CASSKWASGSYEQYF
J gene: TRBJ2-3; D gene: -; clone size: many; V gene: TRBV29-1; CDR3 DNA: TGCAGCGTTAACAGGGCAGATACGCAGTATTTT; CDR3 protein: CSVNRADTQYF
J gene: TRBJ2-3; D gene: TRBD1; clone size: many; V gene: TRBV29-1; CDR3 DNA: TGCAGCGGCCGTAAGGGGGCTTCTAGCACAGATACGCAGTATTTT; CDR3 protein: CSGRKGASSTDTQYF
J gene: TRBJ2-7; D gene: -; clone size: medium-sized; V gene: TRBV29-1; CDR3 DNA: TGCAGCGTTGCGGCGGCAGGGAACCTCTACGAGCAGTACTTC; CDR3 protein: CSVAAAGNLYEQYF
J gene: TRBJ2-3; D gene: -; clone size: -; V gene: TRBV7-6; CDR3 DNA: TGTGCCAGCAGCTTAGGGGTGGTACTAGCACTGGATACGCAGTATTTT; CDR3 protein: CASSLGVVLALDTQYF
J gene: TRBJ2-7; D gene: -; clone size: many; V gene: TRBV20-1; CDR3 DNA: TGCAGTGCTAGAGTTCCCGGCAGGGGCGCCTACGAGCAGTACTTC; CDR3 protein: CSARVPGRGAYEQYF
J gene: TRBJ2-1; D gene: -; clone size: few; V gene: TRBV30; CDR3 DNA: TGTGCCTGGAGGGGGGACTTCTACAATGAGCAGTTCTTC; CDR3 protein: CAWRGDFYNEQFF
J gene: TRBJ2-1; D gene: TRBD2; clone size: many; V gene: TRBV12-3/TRBV12-4; CDR3 DNA: TGTGCCAGCAGTCTGGGACTAGCGGCGTACTACAATGAGCAGTTCTTC; CDR3 protein: CASSLGLAAYYNEQFF
J gene: TRBJ1-4; D gene: -; clone size: many; V gene: TRBV2; CDR3 DNA: TGTGCCAGCACCCGGGGCTGGGATGAAAAACTGTTTTTT; CDR3 protein: CASTRGWDEKLFF
J gene: TRBJ1-2; D gene: TRBD1; clone size: many; V gene: TRBV20-1; CDR3 DNA: TGCAGTGCTTCACAGGGGGCGCGGGGCTACACCTTC; CDR3 protein: CSASQGARGYTF
J gene: TRBJ2-3; D gene: TRBD1; clone size: many; V gene: TRBV20-1; CDR3 DNA: TGCAGTGCCCAAGGGGGCAAGCGAGATACGCAGTATTTT; CDR3 protein: CSAQGGKRDTQYF
J gene: TRBJ2-5; D gene: -; clone size: -; V gene: TRBV15; CDR3 DNA: TGTGCCACCAGTTCTAGCTATCAGATCCAAGAGACCCAGTACTTC; CDR3 protein: CATSSSYQIQETQYF
J gene: TRBJ2-7; D gene: TRBD1; clone size: many; V gene: TRBV6-6; CDR3 DNA: TGTGCCAGCAGTTACTCGCGCCAGGGGGCTGGTGAGCAGTACTTC; CDR3 protein: CASSYSRQGAGEQYF
J gene: TRBJ1-2; D gene: TRBD1; clone size: many; V gene: TRBV7-2; CDR3 DNA: TGTGCCAGCAGCTTAGGAGGGACAGGGGAGGGTGGCTACACCTTC; CDR3 protein: CASSLGGTGEGGYTF
J gene: TRBJ1-2; D gene: -; clone size: -; V gene: TRBV2; CDR3 DNA: TGTGCCAGCAGTGAAGATAGGGACTATGGCTACACCTTC; CDR3 protein: CASSEDRDYGYTF
J gene: TRBJ2-1; D gene: TRBD2; clone size: -; V gene: TRBV30; CDR3 DNA: TGTGCCCGGAGTGTACTTGCTAGCGGTTTCAATGAGCAGTTCTTC; CDR3 protein: CARSVLASGFNEQFF
J gene: TRBJ2-3; D gene: TRBD2; clone size: many; V gene: TRBV27; CDR3 DNA: TGTGCCAGCAGTTTTTCGGGACTAGCCCTTGGAGATACGCAGTATTTT; CDR3 protein: CASSFSGLALGDTQYF
J gene: TRBJ2-1; D gene: -; clone size: many; V gene: TRBV3-2; CDR3 DNA: TGTGCCAGCAACCACACCCTGGGCCGCAGGCTCAATGAGCAGTTCTTC; CDR3 protein: CASNHTLGRRLNEQFF
J gene: TRBJ2-7; D gene: -; clone size: many; V gene: TRBV24-1; CDR3 DNA: TGTGCCACCAGTGATGGTTCCTACGAGCAGTACTTC; CDR3 protein: CATSDGSYEQYF
J gene: TRBJ2-6; D gene: TRBD1; clone size: many; V gene: TRBV25-1; CDR3 DNA: TGTGCCAGCAGTGAATCCGGGACAGGACGGGCCAACGTCCTGACTTTC; CDR3 protein: CASSESGTGRANVLTF
J gene: TRBJ2-2; D gene: TRBD2; clone size: medium-sized; V gene: TRBV27; CDR3 DNA: TGTGCCAGCAAAATGACTAGCGGGTTAACCGGGGAGCTGTTTTTT; CDR3 protein: CASKMTSGLTGELFF